This T cell receptor (beta chain) derives from a study of molecular identifiers for immune sequencing clone quantification. In the study overall: In replicates, the authors split RNA from about 19,000 or 110,000 naive CD8 cells five ways and sequenced four.

In germline, CDR1 is MNHNS, CDR2 SASEGT. This CDR3 has 18 amino acids. Between the trimmed V and J ends, which lost 0 bases and 0 bases, there was a span of 17 bases. Using its own MiXCR run on the PCR reads, TCRdb lists one record per CDR3 protein. The sample carries over 550,000 distinct CDR3 sequences, 25% recorded once. In the sort, naive CD8 T cells were defined as CD8+CD4-CCR7+CD45RA+. Sequenced material: naive CD8+ T cells from blood, with Jurkat cell RNA spiked in. This sample's subset: FACS-sorted CD8+CD4-CCR7+CD45RA+ naive T cells. The receptor was derived from a human donor in good health. Some libraries in this study had Jurkat cell RNA spiked in. The rearrangement uses TRBV6-1 and TRBJ2-5; no clear D. CDR3 region: CASSEALLPQENQETQYF. In nucleotides, the CDR3 is TGTGCCAGCAGTGAAGCGCTTCTCCCCCAGGAGAACCAAGAGACCCAGTACTTC.